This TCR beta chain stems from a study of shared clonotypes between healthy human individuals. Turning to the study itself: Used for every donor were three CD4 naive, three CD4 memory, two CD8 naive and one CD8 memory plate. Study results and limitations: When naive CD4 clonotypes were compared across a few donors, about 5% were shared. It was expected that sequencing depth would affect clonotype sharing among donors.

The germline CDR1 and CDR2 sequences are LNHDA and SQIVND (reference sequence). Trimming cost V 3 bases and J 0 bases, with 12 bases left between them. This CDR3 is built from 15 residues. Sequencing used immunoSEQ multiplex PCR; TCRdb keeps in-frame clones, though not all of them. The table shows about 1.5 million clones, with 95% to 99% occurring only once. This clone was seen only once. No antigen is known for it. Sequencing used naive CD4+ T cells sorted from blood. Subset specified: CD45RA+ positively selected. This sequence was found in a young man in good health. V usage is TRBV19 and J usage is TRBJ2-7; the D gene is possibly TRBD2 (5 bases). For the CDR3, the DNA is TGTGCCAGTAGTATTGGTCTAGGGAGCTCCTACGAGCAGTACTTC. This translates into CASSIGLGSSYEQYF.